Each of the 21 T cell receptor beta chains below was sequenced from the same sample in a study of CD8+CD57+ T cells in acquired aplastic anemia. Genomic DNA provided the template from which TCR beta VDJ and CDR3 profiles were obtained. In TCRdb, the reads were re-called with MiXCR into one record per CDR3 protein. This sample has approximately 170,000 distinct CDR3 sequences, with about half found just once. Material: sorted CD4+, CD8+, or CD8+CD57+ T cells (not recorded which) from PBMCs. These TCRs come from a human donor in good health, serving as a control.

This clonotype showed up just a few times. One end of the junction does not line up with germline, which may come from a read error. The chain combines TRBV10-3 with TRBJ2-7, with TRBD2 matching 13 bases. This CDR3 region has 14 residues. The germline V gene has CDR1 ENHRY and CDR2 SYGVKD. The CDR3 DNA sequence: TGTGCCAGCAGTCGGACTAGCGGGGGTTACGAGCAGTACTTC. It yields the protein CASSRTSGGYEQYF.

This clonotype was counted many times. V usage is TRBV28 and J usage is TRBJ1-4; no clear D. CDR3 size: 14 residues. The V end lost 2 bases, the J end lost 7 bases, and 11 bases lay between the germline ends. Germline V gene sequence: CDR1 MDHEN, CDR2 SYDVKM. The CDR3 DNA is TGTGCCAGCAGTTTAGGAAGGGCTCGTGAAAAACTGTTTTTT. Its protein product is CASSLGRAREKLFF.

This clonotype was observed once. The gene calls are TRBV5-1 and TRBJ2-1, with 13 bases aligning to TRBD2. CDR1 and CDR2 from the germline V gene are SGHRS and YFSETQ. The V segment lost 1 base and the J segment 4 bases; nucleotides outside the gene matches: 2. The CDR3 totals 16 residues. CDR3 DNA sequence: TGCGCCAGCAGCTTGAGGACTAGCGGGGGATACAATGAGCAGTTCTTC. Its protein product is CASSLRTSGGYNEQFF. Filled out from reference TRBV5-1 and TRBJ2-1, the complete variable domain reads KAGVTQTPRYLIKTRGQQVTLSCSPISGHRSVSWYQQTPGQGLQFLFEYFSETQRNKGNFPGRFSGRQFSNSRSEMNVSTLELGDSALYLCASSLRTSGGYNEQFFGPGTRLTVL.

The J gene is TRBJ2-5, the V gene TRBV12-3 or TRBV12-4, with D maybe TRBD1 (6 bases). This CDR3 has 13 amino acids. V was cut by 5 bases and J by 0 bases, with 7 bases left in between. This CDR3 is CASSGTNQETQYF. CDR3 DNA: TGTGCCAGCAGTGGGACAAACCAAGAGACCCAGTACTTC.

CDR3 DNA: TGCGCCAGCAGCTTGGCGACAGGGAGCACAGATACGCAGTATTTT. Its protein is CASSLATGSTDTQYF. The chain uses TRBV5-1 and TRBJ2-3, with TRBD1 matching over 7 bases. Germline V gene sequence: CDR1 SGHRS, CDR2 YFSETQ. Germline trimming cut 0 bases from V and 0 bases from J; bases unmatched to any gene: 1. The CDR3 runs to 15 residues.

The chain has TRBV2 and TRBJ1-1; TRBD1 is a possible D gene (6 bases). Per germline, CDR1 SNHLY and CDR2 FYNNEI. The CDR3 spans 16 residues. Trimming removed 7 bases at V and 0 bases at J, with 18 bases between. In DNA form, the CDR3 reads TGTGCCAGCACCGAGGACAGACGACTCATGAACACTGAAGCTTTCTTT. This translates into CASTEDRRLMNTEAFF. The variable domain in full, with the rest retrieved from reference TRBV2 and TRBJ1-1, is EPEVTQTPSHQVTQMGQEVILRCVPISNHLYFYWYRQILGQKVEFLVSFYNNEISEKSEIFDDQFSVERPDGSNFTLKIRSTKLEDSAMYFCASTEDRRLMNTEAFFGQGTRLTVV.

This clonotype was found many times. The V call is TRBV5-1, the J call TRBJ1-6, with 7 positions matching TRBD1. The CDR3 has 14 residues. V lost 1 base to trimming and J lost 11 bases; unmatched junction nucleotides: 6. Germline V gene lookup returns CDR1 SGHRS and CDR2 YFSETQ. CDR3 region: CASSLTDRAAPLHF. In DNA form, the CDR3 reads TGCGCCAGCAGCTTGACCGACAGGGCGGCACCCCTCCACTTT. Full variable domain (remainder filled in from reference TRBV5-1 and TRBJ1-6): KAGVTQTPRYLIKTRGQQVTLSCSPISGHRSVSWYQQTPGQGLQFLFEYFSETQRNKGNFPGRFSGRQFSNSRSEMNVSTLELGDSALYLCASSLTDRAAPLHFGNGTRLTVT.

Concerning this clonotype itself: The CDR3 carries no conserved terminal phenylalanine or tryptophan, so it likely arises from a read error. J is TRBJ1-4 and V is TRBV7-9; D is unclear. This CDR3 contains 12 residues. Germline CDR1 reads SEHNR; CDR2 reads FQNEAQ (reference sequence). CDR3 sequence: CASSRFNEKLFV. In nucleotides, the CDR3 is TGCGCCAGCAGTCGGTTTAATGAAAAACTGTTTGTT.

The chain employs TRBV4-1 and TRBJ2-7, with TRBD1 as a possible D gene (6 bases). V was pared by 1 base and J by 5 bases, with 15 bases between. This CDR3 has 15 residues. Per germline, CDR1 MGHRA and CDR2 YSYEKL. The chain's CDR3 is CASSQVTQGKDEQYF. CDR3 DNA: TGCGCCAGCAGCCAAGTAACGCAGGGGAAGGACGAGCAGTACTTC.

This rearrangement joins TRBV10-3 to TRBJ2-3; no firm D call. Trimming stripped 0 bases from V and 5 bases from J, with 3 bases between. The CDR3 has 12 amino acids. CDR1 and CDR2 (germline): ENHRY, SYGVKD. CDR3: CAISESVDTQYF. For the CDR3, the DNA is TGTGCCATCAGTGAGTCTGTAGATACGCAGTATTTT.

The sample holds a few counts of this clonotype. The V gene is TRBV6-6, the J gene TRBJ2-7; no clear D. CDR1 is MNHNY, CDR2 SVGAGI, per germline (reference sequence). Trimming took 5 bases from V and 0 from J, leaving 8 bases between them. The CDR3 has 13 amino acids. DNA of the CDR3: TGTGCCAGCAGTGTGCCGATCTCCTACGAGCAGTACTTC. Amino acids: CASSVPISYEQYF.

This clonotype has a count of ten or more. This sequence joins TRBV5-6 and TRBJ1-1; D not certain. This CDR3 spans 13 amino acids. Germline V gene lookup returns CDR1 SGHDT and CDR2 YYEEEE. V lost 2 bases, J lost 4 bases, and 9 bases lay in between. The CDR3 region has the DNA TGTGCCAGCAGCTTCTTTGGCCCCACTGAAGCTTTCTTT. Translated: CASSFFGPTEAFF.

This clonotype was observed a handful of times. The chain is built from TRBV19 and TRBJ2-7, with D unclear. The CDR3 spans 13 residues. Trimming removed 6 bases at V and 1 base at J, with 10 bases between. CDR1 is LNHDA, CDR2 SQIVND, per germline (reference sequence). CDR3 DNA sequence: TGTGCCAGTAGCCTCACACTGTCCTACGAGCAGTACTTC. Translation gives CASSLTLSYEQYF.

This clonotype was counted many times. This rearrangement joins TRBV12-3 or TRBV12-4 to TRBJ2-1; 8 bases fit TRBD2. The length of the CDR3 is 12 residues. Trimming removed 6 bases from V and 16 bases from J; junction bases left unmatched: 11. This chain's CDR3 is CASSNVVAGLFF. CDR3 DNA sequence: TGTGCCAGCAGCAACGTGGTAGCGGGGCTTTTCTTC.

J is TRBJ2-7 and V is TRBV7-8; D is possibly TRBD1 (5 bases). The CDR3 extends over 15 amino acids. V gave up 5 bases and J gave up 5 bases, with 19 bases separating them. Germline loops: CDR1 SGHVS, CDR2 FQNEAQ. CDR3 DNA: TGTGCCAGCAGCCCAACTCGTTTTAGGGGCAACGAGCAGTACTTC. Its protein product is CASSPTRFRGNEQYF. Full variable domain (outside the CDR3, taken from reference TRBV7-8 and TRBJ2-7): GAGVSQSPRYKVAKRGQDVALRCDPISGHVSLFWYQQALGQGPEFLTYFQNEAQLDKSGLPSDRFFAERPEGSVSTLKIQRTQQEDSAVYLCASSPTRFRGNEQYFGPGTRLTVT.

This clonotype has a handful of counts. Its ends do not fully match the called genes, so a read error is possible. The gene calls are TRBV5-1 and TRBJ2-3; 8 bases are shared with TRBD1. The CDR3 covers 15 residues. Germline V gene sequence: CDR1 SGHRS, CDR2 YFSETQ. The DNA of the CDR3 is TGCGCCAGCCGAAGGACTGACAGGGGTGGGTACGAGCAGTGTTTT. This translates into CASRRTDRGGYEQCF. The whole variable domain, remainder taken from reference TRBV5-1 and TRBJ2-3, is KAGVTQTPRYLIKTRGQQVTLSCSPISGHRSVSWYQQTPGQGLQFLFEYFSETQRNKGNFPGRFSGRQFSNSRSEMNVSTLELGDSALYLCASRRTDRGGYEQCFGPGTRLTVL.

V usage is TRBV19 and J usage is TRBJ1-1, with D tentatively TRBD1 (5 bases). The V and J ends lost 6 bases and 1 base respectively, with 15 bases between them. Germline V CDR1 and CDR2: LNHDA, SQIVND (reference sequence). This CDR3 is 15 amino acids long. This CDR3 is CASSLTALGNTEAFF. The CDR3 DNA sequence: TGTGCCAGTAGCCTGACAGCCTTAGGGAACACTGAAGCTTTCTTT.

The genes are TRBV20-1 and TRBJ2-7; TRBD1 matches at 8 bases. Trimming at V came to 4 bases and at J to 4 bases, leaving 12 bases not matched to a gene. The CDR3 runs to 15 residues. Germline CDR1 reads DFQATT; CDR2 reads SNEGSKA (reference sequence). CDR3 in amino acids: CSATKLAGGVYEQYF. The CDR3 bases are TGCAGTGCTACTAAACTGGCAGGGGGCGTATACGAGCAGTACTTC.

The genes are TRBV7-4 and TRBJ2-3; 11 bases map to TRBD2. CDR1 and CDR2 (germline): SGHVT, SQSDAQ. Trimming at V came to 5 bases and at J to 9 bases, leaving 10 bases not matched to a gene. The CDR3 extends over 15 amino acids. The CDR3 spells CASSLDGLAGGTQYF. The CDR3 bases are TGTGCCAGCAGCCTCGACGGACTAGCGGGCGGAACGCAGTATTTT.

The chain combines TRBV5-6 with TRBJ1-5; D might be TRBD1 (6 bases). V was cut by 0 bases and J by 6 bases, with 19 bases left in between. This CDR3 spans 17 amino acids. CDR1 and CDR2 from the germline V gene are SGHDT and YYEEEE. The CDR3 DNA reads as TGTGCCAGCAGCTTGGGTGGGATAGGGGGATATAGTCAGCCCCAGCATTTT. This sequence encodes CASSLGGIGGYSQPQHF.

This clonotype was seen at least ten times. The chain combines TRBV7-2 with TRBJ1-3; D perhaps matches TRBD1 (5 bases). Trimming shortened V by 5 bases and J by 4 bases, and 15 bases separated the two germline ends. This CDR3 region has 15 residues. Germline V gene data show CDR1 as SGHTA and CDR2 as FQGNSA. CDR3 nucleotide sequence: TGTGCCAGCAGCCATCCAGGGAGTCAAGGAAACACCATATATTTT. Encoded protein: CASSHPGSQGNTIYF.